A single TCR beta chain is shown here with its context. The antigen remains unidentified. The data stem from a study of shared clonotypes between healthy human individuals. Overall study results and limits: Across subsets, estimated richness was generally greater for naive than for memory populations.

This CDR3 spans 15 amino acids. Germline V gene sequence: CDR1 MNHEY, CDR2 SMNVEV (reference sequence). With 5 bases clipped from V and 2 bases from J, the junction kept 8 bases outside the gene matches. Each cell subset's genomic DNA was divided evenly among several immunoSEQ plates. Repertoires were generated with immunoSEQ multiplex PCR, while TCRdb's copy carries only in-frame clones and drops some. The table includes some 2,500,000 clones, approximately 94% detected once. This chain joins TRBV27 and TRBJ2-7, with 8 positions matching TRBD1. The sequencing input was naive CD4+ T cells from PBMCs. Subset in this sample: CD45RA+ positively selected. The origin of this receptor is a man aged 18 to 30 in good health. Some clones in this sample may be carry-over from other donors' samples. The CDR3 region is CASSIPGTGPYEQYF. The CDR3 DNA is TGTGCCAGCAGTATACCCGGGACAGGCCCCTACGAGCAGTACTTC.